Presented here are 7 T cell receptor beta chains from one specimen sequenced in a study of blood T cell repertoires in COVID-19. This table comes from immunoSEQ multiplex PCR, and its TCRdb copy is limited to in-frame clones, with some not included. Among roughly 98,000 clones listed, approximately 82% were seen once. The specimen sequenced was peripheral blood. The receptors derive from a man in his 70s with active or convalescent COVID-19.

The rearrangement joins TRBV10-3 to TRBJ2-5; TRBD2 matches 11 bases. V was pared by 7 bases and J by 5 bases, with 6 bases of the junction left unmatched. CDR1 ENHRY and CDR2 SYGVKD come from the germline V gene. The CDR3 contains 14 residues. The CDR3 bases are TGTGCCATCAAAGACGCTAGCGGGGGGGAGACCCAGTACTTC. Translating it yields CAIKDASGGETQYF.

The genes are TRBV5-1 and TRBJ2-3, with a tentative D call TRBD1 (5 bases). Trimming removed 3 bases from V and 4 bases from J, with 12 bases in between. Per the germline V gene, CDR1 is SGHRS and CDR2 is YFSETQ. The CDR3 sequence is 14 residues long. CDR3 loop: CASSSTRAADTQYF. DNA for the CDR3: TGCGCCAGCAGCTCAACCAGGGCGGCAGATACGCAGTATTTT.

This chain connects TRBV10-1 to TRBJ2-7; 11 nucleotides match TRBD2. The CDR3 loop spans 14 amino acids. Germline CDR1 reads WNHNN; CDR2 reads SYGVQD (reference sequence). With V trimmed by 6 bases and J by 4 bases, 5 bases remained unmatched. CDR3 DNA sequence: TGCGCCAGCAGCGAGGGGACTAGCGGTTACGAGCAGTACTTC. Translation gives CASSEGTSGYEQYF.

The chain carries TRBV27 and TRBJ2-7; weak D call: TRBD2 (6 bases). Germline CDR1 MNHEY, CDR2 SMNVEV (reference sequence). There are 18 residues in the CDR3. V shed 0 bases and J shed 2 bases, with 20 bases lying between them. The DNA for the CDR3 is TGTGCCAGCAGTTTATCGGGGGACGGACTAACGGGCACCTACGAGCAGTACTTC. Residues: CASSLSGDGLTGTYEQYF.

The chain uses TRBV19 and TRBJ1-5, with D tentatively TRBD1 (6 bases). The CDR3 runs 15 residues. V lost 7 bases and J lost 4, with 17 bases in between. Per the germline V gene, CDR1 is LNHDA and CDR2 is SQIVND (reference sequence). DNA of the CDR3: TGTGCCAGTACGAAAGACAGGTACAGGAATCAGCCCCAGCATTTT. Translating it yields CASTKDRYRNQPQHF.

This chain connects TRBV27 to TRBJ2-3; D possibly corresponds to TRBD2 (5 bases). V lost 10 bases and J lost 4, with 15 bases in between. There are 13 residues in the CDR3. The V gene's germline CDR1 is MNHEY and CDR2 SMNVEV (reference sequence). The CDR3 spells CANSLAPPDTQYF. The CDR3 DNA follows: TGTGCCAACTCCCTAGCTCCTCCAGATACGCAGTATTTT.

This sequence joins TRBV5-6 and TRBJ2-3; TRBD2 aligns across 9 bases. V trimming: 4 bases; J trimming: 4 bases; junction bases outside the gene matches: 4. The CDR3 spans 14 residues. Germline V gene data show CDR1 as SGHDT and CDR2 as YYEEEE. CDR3 sequence: CASSIAGVPDTQYF. The CDR3 DNA follows: TGTGCCAGCAGCATAGCGGGGGTGCCAGATACGCAGTATTTT.